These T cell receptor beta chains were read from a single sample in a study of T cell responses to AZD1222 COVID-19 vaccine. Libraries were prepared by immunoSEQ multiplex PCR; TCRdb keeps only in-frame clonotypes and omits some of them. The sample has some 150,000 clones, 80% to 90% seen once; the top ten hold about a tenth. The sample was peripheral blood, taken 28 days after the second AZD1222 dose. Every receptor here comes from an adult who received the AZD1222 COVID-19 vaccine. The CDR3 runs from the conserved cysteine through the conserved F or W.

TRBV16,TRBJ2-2,CASSQSMGELFF
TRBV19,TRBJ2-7,CASSIRGSSKDEQYF
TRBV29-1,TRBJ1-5,CSVAGTDRWIDSNQPQHF
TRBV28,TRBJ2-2,CASILSGTGELFF
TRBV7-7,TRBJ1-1,CASSLAENTEAFF
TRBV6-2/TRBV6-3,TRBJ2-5,CASSPGNGETQYF
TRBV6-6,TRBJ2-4,CASSYTDRVDIQYF
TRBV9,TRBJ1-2,CASSPRTGSNYGYTF
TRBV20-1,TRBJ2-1,CSCGRWDEQFF
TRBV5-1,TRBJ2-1,CASSFRVGASGINNEQFF